One sample yielded the 6 T cell receptor beta chains listed below, sequenced in a study of blood T cell repertoires in COVID-19 (dated by TCRdb to between 2020 and 2021). Preparation of the library involved the immunoSEQ multiplex PCR assay. Held by TCRdb, this immuneACCESS table contains in-frame sequences only and omits some clones. Under half of the omission traces to an unresolved V gene where checked; the cause of the rest is unknown. The sample table lists some 130,000 clones, approximately 81% of them with a count of one. The top ten constitute around an eighth of the sample. Material for sequencing was peripheral blood. All receptors come from a woman in her twenties or thirties who had recovered from COVID-19.

This chain links TRBV29-1 with TRBJ2-2; tentatively, D is TRBD2 (6 bases). Per the germline V gene, CDR1 is SQVTM and CDR2 is ANQGSEA. V was trimmed by 7 bases and J by 0 bases, leaving 18 bases between them. This CDR3 has 16 amino acids. The CDR3 sequence is CSARAGDSANTGELFF. Here the CDR3 DNA reads TGCAGCGCCCGAGCGGGTGACAGCGCGAACACCGGGGAGCTGTTTTTT.

The chain carries TRBV2 and TRBJ2-3, with 7 bases fitting TRBD2. Germline CDR1 is SNHLY and CDR2 is FYNNEI. The junction had 2 bases not matched to a gene; V was cut back by 1 base and J by 1 base. The CDR3 consists of 15 residues. CDR3 sequence: CASSEVRGGTDTQYF. The CDR3 region has the DNA TGTGCCAGCAGTGAAGTCCGGGGGGGCACAGATACGCAGTATTTT.

As regards this clone: One end of the junction varies from germline; a read error may be responsible. V is TRBV12-5 and J is TRBJ1-1, with D hard to call. Germline V lookup: CDR1 LGHNT, CDR2 FRNRAP. This CDR3 region has 14 residues. CDR3 sequence reads: CASGLAVVNAEAFF. CDR3 nucleotides: TGTGCTAGTGGTTTGGCGGTTGTGAACGCTGAAGCTTTCTTT.

The chain uses TRBV27 and TRBJ2-7; TRBD2 matches 9 bases. V lost 4 bases and J lost 2; bases outside the gene matches: 3. CDR1 is MNHEY, CDR2 SMNVEV, per germline (reference sequence). The CDR3 is made up of 14 amino acids. This chain's CDR3 is CASSSASGTYEQYF. The CDR3 nucleotides are TGTGCCAGCAGTTCGGCTAGCGGGACCTACGAGCAGTACTTC.

The chain has TRBV7-3 and TRBJ2-1, with 9 bases matching TRBD2. CDR1 SGHTA and CDR2 FQGTGA come from the germline V gene. The CDR3 consists of 16 residues. Germline trimming cut 5 bases from V and 9 bases from J; bases unmatched to any gene: 14. The CDR3 spells CASSLQRGALEGEQFF. Here the CDR3 DNA reads TGTGCCAGCAGCCTCCAGCGGGGGGCCCTAGAGGGTGAGCAGTTCTTC.

In its sample, this clone was seen once. The rearrangement uses TRBV7-8 and TRBJ1-5; D is perhaps TRBD1 (6 bases). The V end was cut by 3 bases, the J end by 7 bases, with 25 bases between. Germline V gives CDR1 SGHVS, CDR2 FQNEAQ. The CDR3 contains 18 residues. The CDR3 DNA reads TGTGCCAGCAGCTTTGCTGTGGTAGGACAGTCACTAGTGCAGCCCCAGCATTTT. Its translation: CASSFAVVGQSLVQPQHF. The complete variable domain, with remaining parts taken from reference TRBV7-8 and TRBJ1-5, reads GAGVSQSPRYKVAKRGQDVALRCDPISGHVSLFWYQQALGQGPEFLTYFQNEAQLDKSGLPSDRFFAERPEGSVSTLKIQRTQQEDSAVYLCASSFAVVGQSLVQPQHFGDGTRLSIL.